The clone carrying this T cell receptor (beta chain) was picked up one time. Its specificity is not known. An end of the junction does not agree with germline; a read error may underlie this. This specimen comes from a study of cytomegalovirus exposure and HLA in healthy donors. This CDR3 has 14 residues. Germline V gives CDR1 SGHRS, CDR2 YFSETQ. Whole-study results and caveats: A prior analysis recorded that most TCR beta V segments were productive about 90% or about 30% of the time.

PCR used 60 Vbeta primers and 13 Jbeta primers. Produced via immunoSEQ multiplex PCR; TCRdb's table is partial and in-frame only. The data contain more than 100,000 clones, around 67% of them singletons. The receptor's source is a middle-aged woman in good health and CMV-seronegative. The rearrangement uses TRBV5-1 and TRBJ1-4, with D perhaps TRBD1 (5 bases). The sequenced material came from PBMCs. The CDR3 loop is CASSLGGQNEELFF. Written as DNA, the CDR3 is TGCGCCAGCAGCTTGGGCGGACAAAATGAAGAACTGTTTTTT.